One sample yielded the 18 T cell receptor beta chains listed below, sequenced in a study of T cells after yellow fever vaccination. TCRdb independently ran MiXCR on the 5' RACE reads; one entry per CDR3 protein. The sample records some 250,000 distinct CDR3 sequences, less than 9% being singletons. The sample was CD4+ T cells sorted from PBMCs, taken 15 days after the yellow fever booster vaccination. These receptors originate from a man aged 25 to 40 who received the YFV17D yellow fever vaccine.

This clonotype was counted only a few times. CDR3 nucleotides: TGTGCCACCAGTGACGGGGGACAGCTCCAAGAGACCCAGTACTTC. As protein: CATSDGGQLQETQYF. The rearrangement uses TRBV24-1 and TRBJ2-5; maybe TRBD1 (7 bases). The CDR3 runs 15 residues. V lost 4 bases to trimming and J lost 1 base, with 12 bases between them. The germline CDR1 and CDR2 sequences are KGHDR and SFDVKD.

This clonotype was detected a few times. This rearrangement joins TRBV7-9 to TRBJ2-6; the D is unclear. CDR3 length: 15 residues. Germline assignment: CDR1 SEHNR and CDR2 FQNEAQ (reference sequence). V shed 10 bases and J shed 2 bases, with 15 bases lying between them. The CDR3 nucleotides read TGTGCCACCCCGCCAAGGATAGCTGGGGCCAACGTCCTGACTTTC. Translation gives CATPPRIAGANVLTF.

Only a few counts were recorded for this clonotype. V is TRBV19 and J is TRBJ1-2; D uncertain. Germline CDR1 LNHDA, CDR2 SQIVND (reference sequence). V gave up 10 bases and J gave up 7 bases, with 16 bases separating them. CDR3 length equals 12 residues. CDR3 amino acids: CATGYAVGGYTF. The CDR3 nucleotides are TGTGCCACCGGTTATGCGGTCGGTGGCTACACCTTC.

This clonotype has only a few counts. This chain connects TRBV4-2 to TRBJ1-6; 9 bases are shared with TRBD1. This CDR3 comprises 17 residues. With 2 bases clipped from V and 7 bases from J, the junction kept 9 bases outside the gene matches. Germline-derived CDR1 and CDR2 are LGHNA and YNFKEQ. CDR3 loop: CASSQIGTGFLNSPLHF. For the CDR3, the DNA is TGTGCCAGCAGCCAAATTGGGACAGGGTTTTTGAATTCACCCCTCCACTTT.

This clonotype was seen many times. The CDR3 bases are TGTGCCAGCAACTACAGGGGGAAAGATACGCAGTATTTT. This gives the protein CASNYRGKDTQYF. This chain uses TRBV7-2 with TRBJ2-3; 8 nucleotides agree with TRBD1. Per the germline V gene, CDR1 is SGHTA and CDR2 is FQGNSA. The CDR3 spans 13 residues. The V and J ends lost 7 bases and 5 bases, in that order; junction bases with no gene match: 5.

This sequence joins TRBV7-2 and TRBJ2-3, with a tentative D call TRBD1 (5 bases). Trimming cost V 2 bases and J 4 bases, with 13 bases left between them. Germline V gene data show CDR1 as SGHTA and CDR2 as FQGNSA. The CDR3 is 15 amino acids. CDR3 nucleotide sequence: TGTGCCAGCAGCTTACTGGCAGGGAACCCAGATACGCAGTATTTT. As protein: CASSLLAGNPDTQYF.

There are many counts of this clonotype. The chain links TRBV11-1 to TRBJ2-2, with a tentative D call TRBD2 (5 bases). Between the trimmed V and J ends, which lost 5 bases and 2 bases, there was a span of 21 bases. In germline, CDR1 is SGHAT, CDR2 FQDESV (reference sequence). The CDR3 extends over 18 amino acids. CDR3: CASSPAYGMDHNTGELFF. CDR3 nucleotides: TGTGCCAGCAGCCCCGCTTACGGGATGGACCATAACACCGGGGAGCTGTTTTTT. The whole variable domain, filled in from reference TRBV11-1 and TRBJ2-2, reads EAEVAQSPRYKITEKSQAVAFWCDPISGHATLYWYRQILGQGPELLVQFQDESVVDDSQLPKDRFSAERLKGVDSTLKIQPAELGDSAMYLCASSPAYGMDHNTGELFFGEGSRLTVL.

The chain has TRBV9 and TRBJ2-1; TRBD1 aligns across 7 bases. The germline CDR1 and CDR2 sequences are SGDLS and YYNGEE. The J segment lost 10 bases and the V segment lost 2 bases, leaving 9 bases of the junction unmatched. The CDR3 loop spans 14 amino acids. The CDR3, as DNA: TGTGCCAGCAGCGTGAGGGAGCTAGGGGGCGAGCAGTTCTTC. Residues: CASSVRELGGEQFF.

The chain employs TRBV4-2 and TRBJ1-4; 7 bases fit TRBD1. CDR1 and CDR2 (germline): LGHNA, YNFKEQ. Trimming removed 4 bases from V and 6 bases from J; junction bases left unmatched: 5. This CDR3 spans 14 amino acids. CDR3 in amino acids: CASSPQGTDEKLFF. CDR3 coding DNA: TGTGCCAGCAGCCCACAGGGGACCGATGAAAAACTGTTTTTT.

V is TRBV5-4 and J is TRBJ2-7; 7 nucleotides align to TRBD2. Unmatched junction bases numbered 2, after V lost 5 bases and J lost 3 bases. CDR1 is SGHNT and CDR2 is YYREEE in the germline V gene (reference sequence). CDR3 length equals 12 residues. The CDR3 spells CASSWEGYEQYF. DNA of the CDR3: TGTGCCAGCAGTTGGGAGGGCTACGAGCAGTACTTC.

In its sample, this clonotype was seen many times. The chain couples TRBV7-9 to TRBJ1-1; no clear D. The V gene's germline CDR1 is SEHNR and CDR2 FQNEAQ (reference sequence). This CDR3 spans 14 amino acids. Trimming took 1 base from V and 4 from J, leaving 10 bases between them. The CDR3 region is CASSLGPSGTEAFF. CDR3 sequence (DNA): TGTGCCAGCAGCTTAGGTCCTTCGGGCACTGAAGCTTTCTTT.

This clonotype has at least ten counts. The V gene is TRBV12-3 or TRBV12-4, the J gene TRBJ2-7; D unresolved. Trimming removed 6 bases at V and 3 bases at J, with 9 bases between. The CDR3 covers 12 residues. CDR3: CASSLLNYEQYF. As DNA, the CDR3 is TGTGCCAGCAGCCTCCTGAACTACGAGCAGTACTTC.

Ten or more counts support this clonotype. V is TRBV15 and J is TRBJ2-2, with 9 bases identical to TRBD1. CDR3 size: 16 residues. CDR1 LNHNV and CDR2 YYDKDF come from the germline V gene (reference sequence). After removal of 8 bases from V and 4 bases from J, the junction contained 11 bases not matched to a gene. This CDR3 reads CATSSGTGSFTGELFF. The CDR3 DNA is TGTGCCACCTCTTCCGGGACAGGGTCCTTCACCGGGGAGCTGTTTTTT.

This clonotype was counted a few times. CDR3 sequence (DNA): TGTGCCATCAGTTCCCCCGGGGGGGGGTCGGAGACCCAGTACTTC. Protein: CAISSPGGGSETQYF. V is TRBV10-3 and J is TRBJ2-5; 8 bases fit TRBD2. The CDR3 totals 15 residues. Trimming cost V 5 bases and J 5 bases; bases outside gene matches: 10. Per germline, CDR1 ENHRY and CDR2 SYGVKD.

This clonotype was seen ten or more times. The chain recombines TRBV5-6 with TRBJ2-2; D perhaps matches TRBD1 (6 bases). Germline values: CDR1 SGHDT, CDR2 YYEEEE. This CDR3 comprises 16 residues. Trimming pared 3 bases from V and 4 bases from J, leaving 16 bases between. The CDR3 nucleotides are TGTGCCAGCAGCTCGGTACATATACAGGGCACCGGGGAGCTGTTTTTT. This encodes CASSSVHIQGTGELFF.

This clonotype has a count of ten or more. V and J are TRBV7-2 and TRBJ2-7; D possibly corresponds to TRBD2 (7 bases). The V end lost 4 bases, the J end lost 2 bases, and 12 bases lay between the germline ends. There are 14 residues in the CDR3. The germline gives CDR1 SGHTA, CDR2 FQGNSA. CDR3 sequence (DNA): TGTGCCAGCAGCTCAGAGGGGGGGCCCTACGAGCAGTACTTC. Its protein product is CASSSEGGPYEQYF.

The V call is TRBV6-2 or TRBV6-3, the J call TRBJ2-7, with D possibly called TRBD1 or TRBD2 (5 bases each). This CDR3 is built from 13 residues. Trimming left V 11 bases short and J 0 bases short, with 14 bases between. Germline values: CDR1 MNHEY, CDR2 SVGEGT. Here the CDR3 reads CAYRLGDSYEQYF. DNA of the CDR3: TGTGCCTACCGATTGGGGGACTCCTACGAGCAGTACTTC.

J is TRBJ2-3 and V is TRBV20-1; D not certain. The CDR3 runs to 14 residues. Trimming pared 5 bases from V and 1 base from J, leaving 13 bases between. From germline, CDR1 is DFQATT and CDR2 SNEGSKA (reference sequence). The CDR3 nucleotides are TGCAGTGCTGGCCGGGCTCTAGGCACAGATACGCAGTATTTT. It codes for CSAGRALGTDTQYF.